This section outlines one TCR beta chain sequence together with its context. This CDR3 spans 11 amino acids. V was shortened by 4 bases and J by 8 bases, with 9 bases between the two germline ends. Germline V gives CDR1 SQVTM, CDR2 ANQGSEA. Original processing methods: Amplification of reference gene primers was used by the study to estimate nucleated cell counts. Profiled with immunoSEQ multiplex PCR; TCRdb holds only in-frame clones, not every one. V and J calls and clone size follow that table, whereas D and trimming were derived from the DNA. This table has about 130,000 clones, around four fifths appearing once. These data belong to a study of blood T cell repertoires in COVID-19. Study details: Acute and convalescent COVID-19 samples came from the United States, Italy and Spain.

The TCR comes from a man aged 35-49 years with active or convalescent COVID-19. The sample taken for sequencing was peripheral blood. The chain recombines TRBV29-1 with TRBJ2-4; perhaps TRBD1 as D (5 bases). CDR3 DNA sequence: TGCAGCGTTGCAGGGTCGGACATTCAGTACTTC. Its protein product is CSVAGSDIQYF.